The entry that follows covers one T cell receptor (beta chain) sequence. The study excluded patients with uncontrolled infection, other autoimmune disease, pregnancy or lactation. Clinicians diagnosed patients from clinical symptoms, serum thyroxine and TRAb, thyroid ultrasound and orbital computed tomography. This entry comes from a study of T cells in Graves' hyperthyroidism and ophthalmopathy. The CDR3 covers 15 residues. Trimming removed 4 bases from V and 2 bases from J, with 14 bases in between. Looked up from germline, CDR1 is MDHEN and CDR2 is SYDVKM. It was RNA transcripts that yielded the amplified TCR beta CDR3 regions. First-round RT-PCR with HTBI primers amplified the TCR CDR3 region. TCRdb independently ran MiXCR on the multiplex PCR reads; one entry per CDR3 protein. The sample carries about 270,000 distinct CDR3 sequences, less than 30% recorded once.

The sample consisted of blood. V and J are TRBV28 and TRBJ1-1; tentative D call: TRBD1 (6 bases). The source is a middle-aged man with Graves' hyperthyroidism that later progressed to Graves' ophthalmopathy. CDR3 bases: TGTGCCAGCAGTTCGCGGGGGGCGGGAAACACTGAAGCTTTCTTT. Protein sequence: CASSSRGAGNTEAFF. The variable domain in full, with the rest retrieved from reference TRBV28 and TRBJ1-1, is DVKVTQSSRYLVKRTGEKVFLECVQDMDHENMFWYRQDPGLGLRLIYFSYDVKMKEKGDIPEGYSVSREKKERFSLILESASTNQTSMYLCASSSRGAGNTEAFFGQGTRLTVV.